Presented here are 3 T cell receptor beta chains from one specimen sequenced in a study of long-term antiretroviral therapy in people with HIV. An immunoSEQ assay, version v3.0, was performed at survey level. Libraries were prepared by immunoSEQ multiplex PCR; TCRdb keeps only in-frame clonotypes and omits some of them. The data show around 6,500 clones, with almost 75% seen just once and approximately 29% held by the top ten. Specimen: unsorted PBMCs, collected 0.2 years after starting antiretroviral therapy. These receptors were taken from a man aged 35-49 years with HIV.

This chain uses TRBV30 with TRBJ2-3; 7 bases are shared with TRBD1. Losses at the gene ends were 1 base for V and 1 base for J; bases not matched to a gene: 5. Germline loops: CDR1 GTSNPN, CDR2 SVGIG (reference sequence). The CDR3 contains 15 residues. CDR3 DNA sequence: TGTGCCTGGAGTGCCGACAGGGACCGCACAGATACGCAGTATTTT. This encodes CAWSADRDRTDTQYF.

This chain links TRBV21-1 with TRBJ1-5; TRBD1 is the table's D call, not checked against the DNA. TRBV21-1 is described as a pseudogene. There are 14 residues in the CDR3. The CDR3 here is CASRSGTGGKPQHF. The CDR3, as DNA: TGTGCCAGCAGGTCCGGGACAGGGGGCAAGCCCCAGCATTTT.

The chain couples TRBV19 to TRBJ1-1; 10 bases line up with TRBD1. Trimming at V came to 1 base and at J to 3 bases, leaving 8 bases not matched to a gene. CDR1 and CDR2 (germline): LNHDA, SQIVND (reference sequence). The CDR3 covers 17 residues. The chain's CDR3 is CASSIVRTGGRDTEAFF. The CDR3 nucleotides read TGTGCCAGTAGTATAGTTCGGACAGGGGGACGAGACACTGAAGCTTTCTTT.